A selection of T cell receptor beta chains follows, all from one sample in a study of breast tumors, draining lymph nodes, adjacent tissues. Each CDR3 protein is one row after TCRdb ran MiXCR on the multiplex PCR reads. Seen here are a few hundred thousand distinct CDR3 sequences, under 35% observed once, and the top ten hold over 3.5%. Sequenced input: axillary lymph node tissue. Receptor source: a female donor with breast cancer. Some clones in this sample may be carry-over from other donors' samples. CDR3s include the opening cysteine and the closing phenylalanine or tryptophan. A D gene is named only where the DNA matches it firmly. Clone size is given for some rows only: seen once, a few or many times, or a class if the clone is expanded.

clone_size	v_call	d_call	j_call	cdr3_aa	cdr3_nt
many	TRBV7-6	.	TRBJ2-1	CASSLRDYNEQFF	TGTGCCAGCAGCCTACGGGATTACAATGAGCAGTTCTTC
.	TRBV15	.	TRBJ2-7	CATSSQTAYEQYF	TGTGCCACCAGCAGCCAGACCGCATACGAGCAGTACTTC
many	TRBV4-2	.	TRBJ2-7	CASSQEWNRLSFVEQYF	TGTGCCAGCAGCCAAGAATGGAACCGGCTTTCATTCGTCGAGCAGTACTTC
many	TRBV18	TRBD1	TRBJ1-4	CASSPSGQPATNEKLFF	TGTGCCAGCTCACCTTCGGGACAGCCTGCAACTAATGAAAAACTGTTTTTT
many	TRBV12-3/TRBV12-4	.	TRBJ2-7	CASSFLGVSNEQYF	TGTGCCAGCAGTTTCTTGGGGGTTTCCAACGAGCAGTACTTC
.	TRBV3-1	.	TRBJ1-2	CASSQDRGSSYGYTF	TGTGCCAGCAGCCAAGATAGGGGGTCTTCCTATGGCTACACCTTC
many	TRBV11-2	.	TRBJ2-7	CASSYELRGYEQYF	TGTGCCAGCAGTTACGAGTTAAGGGGTTACGAGCAGTACTTC
many	TRBV20-1	TRBD1	TRBJ2-3	CSAPGTGSTDTQYF	TGCAGTGCCCCTGGGACAGGGAGCACAGATACGCAGTATTTT
many	TRBV15	.	TRBJ2-5	CATSRDKGGQYF	TGTGCCACCAGCAGAGATAAGGGGGGCCAGTACTTC
few	TRBV28	TRBD1	TRBJ2-2	CASSPGQGPGELFF	TGTGCCAGCAGTCCGGGACAGGGCCCCGGGGAGCTGTTTTTT
many	TRBV5-8	TRBD2	TRBJ2-1	CASSLAGLAEYEQFF	TGTGCCAGCAGCTTGGCGGGACTAGCGGAGTATGAGCAGTTCTTC
.	TRBV2	.	TRBJ1-6	CASSPFRDANSPLHF	TGTGCCAGCAGCCCCTTCCGGGACGCTAATTCACCCCTCCACTTT
once	TRBV29-1	TRBD2	TRBJ2-1	CSSNGGTTRKTYNEQFF	TGCAGCTCTAACGGGGGGACGACTAGGAAAACCTACAATGAGCAGTTCTTC
many	TRBV7-6	.	TRBJ1-1	CASSLVGNTEAFF	TGTGCCAGCAGCTTAGTGGGAAATACTGAAGCTTTCTTT
many	TRBV6-2/TRBV6-3	.	TRBJ2-6	CASRQASGANVLTF	TGTGCCAGCAGACAGGCCTCTGGGGCCAACGTCCTGACTTTC
.	TRBV12-5	TRBD1	TRBJ1-3	CASGLVLRTGQGTGNTIYF	TGTGCTAGTGGTTTGGTACTAAGGACCGGACAGGGCACTGGAAACACCATATATTTT
.	TRBV12-5	TRBD1	TRBJ2-1	CASGSGTGIAMREQFF	TGTGCTAGTGGTTCCGGGACAGGGATCGCCATGAGGGAGCAGTTCTTC
.	TRBV15	.	TRBJ1-2	CATSRPTNYGYTF	TGTGCCACCAGCAGACCTACTAACTATGGCTACACCTTC